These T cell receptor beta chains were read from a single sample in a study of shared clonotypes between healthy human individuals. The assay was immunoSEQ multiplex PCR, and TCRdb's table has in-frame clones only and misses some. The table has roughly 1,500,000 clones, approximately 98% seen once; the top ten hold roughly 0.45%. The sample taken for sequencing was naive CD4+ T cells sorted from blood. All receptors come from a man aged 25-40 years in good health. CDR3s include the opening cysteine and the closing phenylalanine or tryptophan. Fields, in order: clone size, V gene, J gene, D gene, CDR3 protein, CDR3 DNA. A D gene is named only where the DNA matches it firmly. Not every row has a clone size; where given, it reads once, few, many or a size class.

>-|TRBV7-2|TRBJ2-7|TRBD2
CASSLSSGRPTYEQYF
TGTGCCAGCAGCTTGTCTAGCGGGAGGCCCACCTACGAGCAGTACTTC
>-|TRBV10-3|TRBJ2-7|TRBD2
CAISARLAESIYEQYF
TGTGCCATCAGTGCCAGACTAGCGGAGAGCATCTACGAGCAGTACTTC
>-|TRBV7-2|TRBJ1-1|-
CASSFTGGVPMNTEAFF
TGTGCCAGCAGCTTCACGGGAGGGGTGCCTATGAACACTGAAGCTTTCTTT
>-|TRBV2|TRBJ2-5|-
CASRRTEETQYF
TGTGCCAGCAGGAGGACAGAAGAGACCCAGTACTTC
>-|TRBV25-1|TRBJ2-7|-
CASSEGYEQYF
TGTGCCAGCAGTGAAGGGTACGAGCAGTACTTC
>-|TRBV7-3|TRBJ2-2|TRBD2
CASSLRGLAGGPATGELFF
TGTGCCAGCAGCTTAAGGGGCCTAGCGGGAGGGCCCGCCACCGGGGAGCTGTTTTTT
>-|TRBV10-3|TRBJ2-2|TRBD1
CAMGQENTGELFF
TGTGCCATGGGACAGGAGAACACCGGGGAGCTGTTTTTT
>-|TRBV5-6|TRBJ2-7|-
CASSTVPGNYEQYF
TGTGCCAGCAGCACCGTCCCGGGAAACTACGAGCAGTACTTC
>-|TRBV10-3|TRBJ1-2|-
CAISRGDGYTF
TGTGCCATCAGCAGGGGTGATGGCTACACCTTC
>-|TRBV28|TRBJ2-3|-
CASATNNPSTQYF
TGTGCCAGCGCAACAAATAATCCCTCTACGCAGTATTTT
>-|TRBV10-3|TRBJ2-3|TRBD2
CATAPVGSSGTNTDTQYF
TGTGCCACCGCTCCCGTTGGGTCTAGCGGGACCAACACAGATACGCAGTATTTT
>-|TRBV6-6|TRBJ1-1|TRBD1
CASSQVAGGTEAFF
TGTGCCAGCAGTCAAGTCGCAGGGGGCACTGAAGCTTTCTTT
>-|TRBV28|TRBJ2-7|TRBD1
CASSSPAGTGTVEQYF
TGTGCCAGCAGTTCGCCGGCCGGGACAGGGACGGTAGAGCAGTACTTC
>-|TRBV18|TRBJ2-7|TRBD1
CASSSTITGTGSYEQYF
TGTGCCAGCTCATCAACAATCACCGGGACAGGATCCTACGAGCAGTACTTC
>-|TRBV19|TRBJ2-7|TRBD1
CATDRGRGTAQYF
TGTGCCACTGACAGGGGGCGCGGGACGGCGCAGTACTTC
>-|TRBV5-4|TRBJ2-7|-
CASKLSGTYEQYF
TGTGCCAGCAAGCTTAGCGGAACTTACGAGCAGTACTTC
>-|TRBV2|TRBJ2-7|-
CASSEGRRGRQEQYF
TGTGCCAGCAGTGAGGGTCGCAGGGGCCGTCAGGAGCAGTACTTC
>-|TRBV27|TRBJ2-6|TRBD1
CASTLRTGSSGANVLTF
TGTGCCAGCACCCTACGGACAGGAAGCTCTGGGGCCAACGTCCTGACTTTC
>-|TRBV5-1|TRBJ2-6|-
CASSFGKPSGANVLTF
TGCGCCAGCAGCTTCGGCAAGCCCTCTGGGGCCAACGTCCTGACTTTC
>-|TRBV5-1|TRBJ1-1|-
CASSLVGGANTEAFF
TGCGCCAGCAGCTTGGTTGGGGGGGCGAACACTGAAGCTTTCTTT
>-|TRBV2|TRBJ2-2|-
CASSEAWSGELFF
TGTGCCAGCAGTGAAGCGTGGTCCGGGGAGCTGTTTTTT
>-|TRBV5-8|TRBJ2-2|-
CASSLLMTDGELFF
TGTGCCAGCAGCTTGCTCATGACGGACGGGGAGCTGTTTTTT
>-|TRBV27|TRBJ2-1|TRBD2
CASSFGLAGSYNEQFF
TGTGCCAGCAGTTTTGGACTAGCGGGATCCTACAATGAGCAGTTCTTC
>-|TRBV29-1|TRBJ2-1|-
CSVGRYNEQFF
TGCAGCGTCGGACGGTACAATGAGCAGTTCTTC
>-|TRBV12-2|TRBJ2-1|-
CASRLAKRDICDNEQFF
TGTGCAAGTCGCTTAGCTAAGCGGGATATATGTGACAATGAGCAGTTCTTC
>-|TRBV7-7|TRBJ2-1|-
CASSLNREDEQFF
TGTGCCAGCAGCTTAAACAGGGAGGACGAGCAGTTCTTC
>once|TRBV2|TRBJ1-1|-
CASSVKGNTEAFF
TGTGCCAGCAGTGTTAAGGGGAACACTGAAGCTTTCTTT
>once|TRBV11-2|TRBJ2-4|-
CASSLTLNAKNIQYF
TGTGCCAGCAGCTTAACTCTCAATGCCAAAAACATTCAGTACTTC
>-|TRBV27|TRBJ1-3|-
CASSPLGGLKNTIYF
TGTGCCAGCAGTCCGCTGGGAGGGTTGAAAAACACCATATATTTT
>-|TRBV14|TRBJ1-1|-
CASSQFDDEAFF
TGTGCCAGCAGCCAATTTGACGATGAAGCTTTCTTT
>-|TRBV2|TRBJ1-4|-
CASSEARPTNEKLFF
TGTGCCAGCAGTGAAGCGCGCCCAACTAATGAAAAACTGTTTTTT
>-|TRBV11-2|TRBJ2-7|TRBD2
CASSLERGEQYF
TGTGCCAGCAGCCTCGAGCGGGGCGAGCAGTACTTC
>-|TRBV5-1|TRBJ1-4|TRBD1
CASSQRQGAANEKLFF
TGCGCCAGCAGCCAAAGACAGGGGGCGGCTAATGAAAAACTGTTTTTT
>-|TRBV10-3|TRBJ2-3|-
CAISESSTDTQYF
TGTGCCATCAGTGAATCGAGCACAGATACGCAGTATTTT
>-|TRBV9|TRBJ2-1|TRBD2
CASSVGLAGGYNEQFF
TGTGCCAGCAGCGTAGGGCTAGCGGGAGGGTACAATGAGCAGTTCTTC
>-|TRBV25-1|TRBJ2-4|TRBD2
CASSDRGLPNIQYF
TGTGCCAGCAGTGACCGGGGACTACCGAACATTCAGTACTTC
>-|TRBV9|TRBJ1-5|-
CASSVATGEGANQPQHF
TGTGCCAGCAGCGTAGCTACGGGGGAAGGGGCTAATCAGCCCCAGCATTTT
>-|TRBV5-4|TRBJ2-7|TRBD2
CASSVGTGTSGSTYEQYF
TGTGCCAGCAGCGTGGGGACCGGGACTAGCGGAAGTACCTACGAGCAGTACTTC
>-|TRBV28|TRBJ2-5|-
CAIESPRGPSGTQYF
TGTGCCATCGAATCCCCGAGAGGGCCATCTGGGACCCAGTACTTC
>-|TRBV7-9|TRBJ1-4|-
CASSPAGRNEKLFF
TGTGCCAGCAGCCCCGCGGGACGGAATGAAAAACTGTTTTTT
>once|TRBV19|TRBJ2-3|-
CASAVDPGADTQYF
TGTGCCAGTGCCGTGGACCCAGGGGCAGATACGCAGTATTTT
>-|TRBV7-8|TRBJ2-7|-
CASSLDRAVTYEQYF
TGTGCCAGCAGCTTAGATCGAGCGGTGACCTACGAGCAGTACTTC
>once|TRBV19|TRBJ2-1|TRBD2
CASFSGRANYNEQFF
TGTGCCAGCTTTAGCGGGAGGGCTAACTACAATGAGCAGTTCTTC
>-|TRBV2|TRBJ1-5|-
CASSGGRDNQPQHF
TGTGCCAGCAGTGGGGGACGGGACAATCAGCCCCAGCATTTT